This TCR beta chain was recorded in a study of cytomegalovirus exposure and HLA in healthy donors. At the level of the study: A subsequent analysis stated that the 100 to 150 validation repertoires were run on the same platform as the approximately 700 first-cohort repertoires.

This clone was seen only a few times. V dropped 7 bases and J dropped 8 bases, with 17 bases sitting between them. Germline V gives CDR1 MNHEY, CDR2 SVGAGI. This CDR3 contains 13 residues. The donors were part of the roughly 130-subject validation cohort, which stood apart from the approximately 670-subject first cohort. Using immunoSEQ multiplex PCR, the repertoire was profiled, and TCRdb retains in-frame clones only, with some absent. The table records about 250,000 clones, more than 85% of them present only once. The clonotype was recovered from a man between 18 and 29 years old in good health and CMV-seropositive. The chain joins TRBV6-5 to TRBJ1-2; D is unclear. Input material: PBMCs. Written as DNA, the CDR3 is TGTGCCAGCACCCAGGTGGGGAGGGCCGGCTACACCTTC. As protein: CASTQVGRAGYTF.